The entry below gives a single T cell receptor beta chain sequence along with its context. This sample stems from a study of blood T cell repertoires in COVID-19. Study background: Both acute and convalescent COVID-19 samples were obtained from the United States, Italy and Spain. In each case, the material was cDNA or gDNA derived from T cells, B-cell-depleted T cells, or PBMCs.

Germline CDR1 is SEHNR and CDR2 is FQNEAQ (reference sequence). Trimming took 5 bases from V and 6 from J, leaving 10 bases between them. This CDR3 has 13 residues. Study processing details: Reference gene primer amplification in the assay estimated nucleated cell counts. Some clones are missing from TCRdb's copy, which holds only in-frame ones; the method was immunoSEQ multiplex PCR. The V and J calls and clone size come from that table; D and trimming were worked out from the DNA. Counted here are about 270,000 clones, roughly 86% occurring once; the ten biggest clones make up about 8.6%. This chain connects TRBV7-9 to TRBJ2-2, with D hard to call. Specimen: peripheral blood. The clonotype was recovered from a man aged 40-50 years with active or convalescent COVID-19. The CDR3 here is CASSPPWPGELFF. The CDR3 nucleotides are TGTGCCAGCAGCCCCCCTTGGCCCGGGGAGCTGTTTTTT.